The 6 T cell receptor beta chains below come from one sample, sequenced in a study of T cell responses to AZD1222 COVID-19 vaccine. Generated by immunoSEQ multiplex PCR, the TCRdb table keeps only in-frame clones and is missing some. Counted here are about 88,000 clones, roughly nine tenths occurring once; the ten biggest clones make up roughly 4%. Sample: peripheral blood, taken on day 0 of AZD1222 vaccination. The receptor source for this set is an adult in good health.

The table lists this clone with a count of one. The chain combines TRBV11-2 with TRBJ1-6; D is possibly TRBD1 (6 bases). Germline assignment: CDR1 SGHAT and CDR2 FQNNGV. The CDR3 runs to 15 residues. Deletions cut 6 bases from V and 10 bases from J, with 19 bases between. The CDR3 region has the DNA TGTGCCAGCAGTTGGGGGCGGGGGCGATGGTCACCCCTCCACTTT. Translating gives CASSWGRGRWSPLHF.

The chain combines TRBV9 with TRBJ1-4; 7 bases line up with TRBD1. From germline, CDR1 is SGDLS and CDR2 YYNGEE. CDR3 size: 16 residues. V was pared by 3 bases and J by 7 bases, with 12 bases of the junction left unmatched. CDR3 nucleotide sequence: TGTGCCAGCAGCGCCCCTCAAGGGGGCATGGGTGAAAAACTGTTTTTT. Its translation: CASSAPQGGMGEKLFF.

V and J are TRBV19 and TRBJ1-6; D might be TRBD1 (5 bases). V lost 9 bases and J 10 bases, leaving 19 bases between the germline ends. The germline gives CDR1 LNHDA, CDR2 SQIVND (reference sequence). The CDR3 covers 14 residues. The CDR3 here is CASAFRDLRSPLHF. The CDR3 nucleotides read TGTGCCAGCGCCTTCAGGGATCTAAGGTCACCCCTCCACTTT.

V is TRBV11-3 and J is TRBJ2-5; tentatively, D is TRBD1 (5 bases). V shed 1 base and J shed 2 bases, with 8 bases lying between them. The CDR3 is 14 amino acids. CDR1 is SGHNT, CDR2 YENEEA, per germline. The CDR3 loop is CASSLGGDQETQYF. The CDR3 DNA reads TGTGCCAGCAGCTTAGGGGGCGATCAAGAGACCCAGTACTTC.

This chain joins TRBV6-2 or TRBV6-3 and TRBJ2-3, with D uncertain. The CDR3 is 13 residues long. V was shortened by 2 bases and J by 3 bases, with 6 bases between the two germline ends. The germline CDR1 and CDR2 sequences are MNHEY and SVGEGT. DNA of the CDR3: TGTGCCAGCAGTTACGGAGAGACAGATACGCAGTATTTT. It specifies CASSYGETDTQYF.

The chain has TRBV2 and TRBJ2-1, with 8 bases lining up with TRBD2. The CDR3 is made up of 14 amino acids. The V and J ends lost 6 bases and 2 bases, in that order; junction bases with no gene match: 3. Germline loops: CDR1 SNHLY, CDR2 FYNNEI. The CDR3 loop reads CASRGGGPYNEQFF. Here the CDR3 DNA reads TGTGCCAGCAGGGGCGGGGGGCCCTACAATGAGCAGTTCTTC.